This T cell receptor beta chain was recorded in a study of cytotoxic CD8 clonotypes in ibrutinib-treated CLL. Study-level points and caveats: Clonality climbed at ibrutinib response, then dropped toward baseline at progression.

This clone was observed a single time. Its matching antigen is unknown. Assay used: immunoSEQ multiplex PCR; TCRdb lists only in-frame clones, some missing. The table records 90,000 to 150,000 clones, about 50% of them present only once. Trimming at V came to 5 bases and at J to 3 bases, leaving 13 bases not matched to a gene. The CDR3 loop spans 17 amino acids. Per germline, CDR1 SGHTA and CDR2 FQGNSA. The material was PBMCs, obtained after 24 months of ibrutinib treatment. The TCR was taken from a human donor with chronic lymphocytic leukemia. The chain uses TRBV7-2 and TRBJ2-5; TRBD2 agrees at 9 bases. The CDR3: CASSLPRRLAGKETQYF. The CDR3 DNA sequence: TGTGCCAGCAGCCTCCCTAGAAGGCTAGCGGGGAAAGAGACCCAGTACTTC.